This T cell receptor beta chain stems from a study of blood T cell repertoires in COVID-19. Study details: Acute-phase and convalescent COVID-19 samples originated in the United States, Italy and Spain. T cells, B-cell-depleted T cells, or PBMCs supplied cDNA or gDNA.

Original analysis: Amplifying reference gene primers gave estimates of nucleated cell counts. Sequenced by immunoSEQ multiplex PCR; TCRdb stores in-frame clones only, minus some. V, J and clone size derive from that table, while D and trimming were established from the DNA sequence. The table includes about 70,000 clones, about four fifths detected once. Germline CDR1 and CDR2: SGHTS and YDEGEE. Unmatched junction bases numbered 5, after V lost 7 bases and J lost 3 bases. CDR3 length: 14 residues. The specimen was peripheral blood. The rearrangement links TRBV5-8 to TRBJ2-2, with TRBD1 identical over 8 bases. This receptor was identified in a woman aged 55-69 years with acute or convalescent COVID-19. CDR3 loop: CASQGQDHTGELFF. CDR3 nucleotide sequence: TGTGCCAGCCAGGGACAGGACCACACCGGGGAGCTGTTTTTT.